This T cell receptor (beta chain) stems from a study of control samples from healthy donors and cancer patients. Clones were read by immunoSEQ multiplex PCR, and TCRdb kept only the in-frame ones, dropping some. Here the sample spans tens of thousands of clones, around 86% being singletons. This TCR came from a woman aged 45-65 years in good health. The sequencing sample was made of blood.

Here the CDR3 reads CASAKGVIPYEQYF. The CDR3 DNA reads as TGTGCCAGTGCTAAAGGGGTAATCCCCTACGAGCAGTACTTC. The V and J genes are TRBV19 and TRBJ2-7; weak D call: TRBD1 (5 bases). CDR1 and CDR2 from the germline V gene are LNHDA and SQIVND (reference sequence). The CDR3 totals 14 residues. V gave up 8 bases and J gave up 2 bases, with 16 bases separating them.